This entry features one T cell receptor (beta chain) sequence. Its target is not known. This record comes from a study of long-term antiretroviral therapy in people with HIV. Study background: The earliest samples came about a decade before the 2015 immediate-ART recommendation.

DNA was extracted from around 0.96-9.9 million thawed cryopreserved PBMC. Researchers report immunoSEQ v3.0 was run at survey level. Produced via immunoSEQ multiplex PCR; TCRdb's table is partial and in-frame only. Of around 22,000 clones in the sample, roughly 94% were seen once. Findings and limits, study-wide: The ART regimens used between the mid-2000s and the late 2010s may be less effective than current ones. Clones showing expansion before ART dominated the repertoire at all time points.

The CDR3 sequence is 17 residues long. CDR1 and CDR2 from the germline V gene are ENHRY and SYGVKD. The J segment lost 6 bases and the V segment lost 2 bases, leaving 13 bases of the junction unmatched. Sequences were derived from unsorted PBMCs, sampled almost 5 years after starting antiretroviral therapy. This chain links TRBV10-3 with TRBJ2-3, with TRBD2 identical over 8 bases. The source is a woman between 50 and 59 years old with HIV. The CDR3 loop reads CAISEPTSGAPLDTQYF. DNA for the CDR3: TGTGCCATCAGTGAGCCTACTAGCGGAGCCCCACTGGATACGCAGTATTTT.